Reported below is one T cell receptor (beta chain). Its antigen is undetermined. This CDR3 is built from 16 residues. With 2 bases removed from V and 1 base from J, the gap between germline ends came to 14 bases. Germline values: CDR1 MNHEY, CDR2 SVGAGI. This entry is derived from a study of cytomegalovirus exposure and HLA in healthy donors. Study conclusions and caveats: The classifier reportedly diagnosed cytomegalovirus status with high specificity and sensitivity. In a later analysis, common viral pathogens appeared linked to several of the most significant clusters. Immune exposure information comprised only CMV serostatus.

PCR primers comprised 60 Vbeta and 13 Jbeta primers. As processed by the authors: Around 12 million of some 80 million unique TCR beta chains were shared, per a later count. Sequencing was performed with immunoSEQ multiplex PCR; in TCRdb, only in-frame clones are kept and a portion is missing. V and J calls and clone size are given by that table; D and trimming were obtained from the DNA. The repertoire holds approximately 160,000 clones, 65% to 80% seen once, with approximately 6.8% in the top ten. V and J are TRBV6-5 and TRBJ1-2; D gene uncertain. The clonotype originates from a woman in her forties in good health and CMV-seropositive. Material for sequencing was PBMCs. In DNA, the CDR3 is TGTGCCAGCAGTTACCTCCCCCGGGAGAGTAACTATGGCTACACCTTC. Translating it yields CASSYLPRESNYGYTF.